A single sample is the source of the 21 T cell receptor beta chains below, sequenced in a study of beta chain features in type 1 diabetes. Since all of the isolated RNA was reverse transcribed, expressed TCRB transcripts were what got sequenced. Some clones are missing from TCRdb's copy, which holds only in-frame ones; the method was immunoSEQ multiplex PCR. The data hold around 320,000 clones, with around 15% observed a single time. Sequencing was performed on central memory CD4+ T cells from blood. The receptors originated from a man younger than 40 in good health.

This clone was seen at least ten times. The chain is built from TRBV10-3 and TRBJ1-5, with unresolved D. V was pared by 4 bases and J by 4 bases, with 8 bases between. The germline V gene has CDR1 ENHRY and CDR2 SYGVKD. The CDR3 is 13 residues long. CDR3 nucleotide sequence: TGTGCCATCAGTGGGACTCTTAATCAGCCCCAGCATTTT. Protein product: CAISGTLNQPQHF.

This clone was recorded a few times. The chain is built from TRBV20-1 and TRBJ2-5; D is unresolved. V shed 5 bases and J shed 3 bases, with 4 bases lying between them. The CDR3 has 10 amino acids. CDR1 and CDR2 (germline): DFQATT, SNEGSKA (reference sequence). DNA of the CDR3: TGCAGTGCTTTCAAAGAGACCCAGTACTTC. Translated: CSAFKETQYF.

Here the CDR3 reads CASSTSNGEQFF. In nucleotides, the CDR3 is TGTGCCAGCAGTACTAGTAACGGTGAGCAGTTCTTC. The V gene is TRBV5-4, the J gene TRBJ2-1; a weak D match, TRBD2 (5 bases). V was cut by 5 bases and J by 9 bases, with 12 bases left in between. The CDR3 consists of 12 residues. Germline lookup yields CDR1 SGHNT and CDR2 YYREEE (reference sequence).

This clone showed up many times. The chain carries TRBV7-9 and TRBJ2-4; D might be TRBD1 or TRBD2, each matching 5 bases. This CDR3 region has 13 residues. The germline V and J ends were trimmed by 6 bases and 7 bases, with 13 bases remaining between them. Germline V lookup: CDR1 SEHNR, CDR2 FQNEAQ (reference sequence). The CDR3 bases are TGTGCCAGCAGGGAAGGGGAGAAGAACATTCAGTACTTC. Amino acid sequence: CASREGEKNIQYF. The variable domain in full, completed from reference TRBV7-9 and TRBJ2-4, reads DTGVSQNPRHKITKRGQNVTFRCDPISEHNRLYWYRQTLGQGPEFLTYFQNEAQLEKSRLLSDRFSAERPKGSFSTLEIQRTEQGDSAMYLCASREGEKNIQYFGAGTRLSVL.

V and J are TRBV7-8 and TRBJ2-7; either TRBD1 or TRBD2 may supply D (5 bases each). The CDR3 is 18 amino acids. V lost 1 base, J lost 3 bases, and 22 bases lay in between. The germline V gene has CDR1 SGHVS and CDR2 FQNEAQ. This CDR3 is CASSLVPGTATTLYEQYF. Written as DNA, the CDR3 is TGTGCCAGCAGCTTAGTCCCCGGGACGGCAACTACCCTCTACGAGCAGTACTTC.

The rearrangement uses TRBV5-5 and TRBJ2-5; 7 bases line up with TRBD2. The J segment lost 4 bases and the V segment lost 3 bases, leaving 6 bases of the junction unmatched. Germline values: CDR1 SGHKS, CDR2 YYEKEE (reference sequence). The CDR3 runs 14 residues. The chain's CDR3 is CASSYPGLRETQYF. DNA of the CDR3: TGTGCCAGCAGCTACCCGGGACTACGAGAGACCCAGTACTTC.

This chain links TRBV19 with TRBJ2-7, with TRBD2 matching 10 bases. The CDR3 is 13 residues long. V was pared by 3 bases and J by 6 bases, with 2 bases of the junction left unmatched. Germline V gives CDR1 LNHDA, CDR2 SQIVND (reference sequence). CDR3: CASSISSGSEQYV. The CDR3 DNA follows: TGTGCCAGTAGTATTTCTAGCGGGAGCGAGCAGTACGTC.

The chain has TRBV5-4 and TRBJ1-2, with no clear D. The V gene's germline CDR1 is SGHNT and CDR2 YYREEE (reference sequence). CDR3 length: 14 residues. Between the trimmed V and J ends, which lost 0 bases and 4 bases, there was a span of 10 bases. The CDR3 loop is CASSLGGASYGYTF. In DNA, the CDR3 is TGTGCCAGCAGCTTGGGGGGAGCCTCCTATGGCTACACCTTC.

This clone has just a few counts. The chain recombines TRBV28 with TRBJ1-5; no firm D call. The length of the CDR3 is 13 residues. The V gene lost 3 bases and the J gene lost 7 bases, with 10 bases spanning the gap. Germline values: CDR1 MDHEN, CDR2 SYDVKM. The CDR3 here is CASSLGQNQPQHF. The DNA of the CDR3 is TGTGCCAGCAGTTTGGGCCAGAACCAGCCCCAGCATTTT.

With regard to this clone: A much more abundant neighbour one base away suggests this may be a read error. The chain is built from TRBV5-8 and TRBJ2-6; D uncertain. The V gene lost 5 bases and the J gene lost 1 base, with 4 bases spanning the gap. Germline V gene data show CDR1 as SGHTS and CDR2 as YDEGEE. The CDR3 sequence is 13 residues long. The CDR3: CASSPSGANVLTF. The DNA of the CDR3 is TGTGCCAGCAGTCCTTCTGGGGCCAACGTCCTGACTTTC.

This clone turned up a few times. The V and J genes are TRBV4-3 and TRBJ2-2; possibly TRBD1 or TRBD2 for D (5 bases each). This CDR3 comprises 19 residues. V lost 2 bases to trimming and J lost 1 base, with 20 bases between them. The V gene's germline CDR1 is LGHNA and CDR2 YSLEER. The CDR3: CASSQLRFSREKNTGELFF. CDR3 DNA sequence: TGCGCCAGCAGCCAATTGAGATTCTCCAGGGAGAAGAACACCGGGGAGCTGTTTTTT.

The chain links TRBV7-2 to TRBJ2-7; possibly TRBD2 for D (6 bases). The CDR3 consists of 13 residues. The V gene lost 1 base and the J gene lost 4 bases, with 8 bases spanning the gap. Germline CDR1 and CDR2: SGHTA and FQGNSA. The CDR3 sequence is CASSLVGGYEQYV. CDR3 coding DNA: TGTGCCAGCAGCTTAGTGGGGGGTTACGAGCAGTACGTC.

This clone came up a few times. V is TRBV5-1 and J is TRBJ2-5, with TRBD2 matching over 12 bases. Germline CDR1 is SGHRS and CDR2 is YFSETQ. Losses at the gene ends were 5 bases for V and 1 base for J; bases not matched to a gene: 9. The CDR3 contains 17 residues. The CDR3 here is CASRPGQLAGGQETQYF. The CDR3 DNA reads TGCGCCAGCAGACCTGGCCAACTAGCGGGGGGCCAAGAGACCCAGTACTTC.

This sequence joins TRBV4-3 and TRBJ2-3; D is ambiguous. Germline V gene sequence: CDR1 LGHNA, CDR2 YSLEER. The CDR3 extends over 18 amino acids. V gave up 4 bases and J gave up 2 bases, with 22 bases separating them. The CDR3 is CASSPQGNSKVYTDTQYF. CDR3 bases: TGCGCCAGCAGCCCCCAAGGTAATAGTAAGGTTTACACAGATACGCAGTATTTT.

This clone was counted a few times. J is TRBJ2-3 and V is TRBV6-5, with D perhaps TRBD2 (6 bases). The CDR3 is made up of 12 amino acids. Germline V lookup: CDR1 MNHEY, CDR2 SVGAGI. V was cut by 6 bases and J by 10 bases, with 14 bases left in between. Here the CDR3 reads CASRGAGEAQYF. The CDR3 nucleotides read TGTGCCAGCAGGGGAGCGGGTGAGGCGCAGTATTTT.

The CDR3: CASSVGGVTGELFF. As DNA, the CDR3 is TGTGCCAGCAGCGTAGGAGGGGTGACCGGGGAGCTGTTTTTT. This chain uses TRBV9 with TRBJ2-2; the D call may be TRBD1 or TRBD2 (5 bases each). CDR1 is SGDLS and CDR2 is YYNGEE in the germline V gene. Trimming removed 0 bases at V and 5 bases at J, with 8 bases between. The CDR3 is 14 amino acids.

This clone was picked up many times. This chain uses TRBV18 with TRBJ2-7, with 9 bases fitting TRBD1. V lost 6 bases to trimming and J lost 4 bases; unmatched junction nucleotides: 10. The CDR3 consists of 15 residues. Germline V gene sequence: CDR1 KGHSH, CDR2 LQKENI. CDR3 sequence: CASSAGQGFGYEQYF. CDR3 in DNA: TGTGCCAGCTCGGCGGGACAGGGTTTTGGGTACGAGCAGTACTTC.

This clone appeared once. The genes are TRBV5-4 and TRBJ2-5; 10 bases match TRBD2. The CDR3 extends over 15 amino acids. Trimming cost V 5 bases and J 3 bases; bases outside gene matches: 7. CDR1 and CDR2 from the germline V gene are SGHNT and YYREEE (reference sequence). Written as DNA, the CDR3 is TGTGCCAGCAGACCTAGCGGGAGAGGGGAAGAGACCCAGTACTTC. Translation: CASRPSGRGEETQYF.

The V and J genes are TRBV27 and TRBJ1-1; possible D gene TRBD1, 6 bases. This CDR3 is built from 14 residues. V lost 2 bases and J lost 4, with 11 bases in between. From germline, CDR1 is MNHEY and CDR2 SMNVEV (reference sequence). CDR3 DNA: TGTGCCAGCAGTTTACGGCCCAGGGGCACTGAAGCTTTCTTT. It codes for CASSLRPRGTEAFF.

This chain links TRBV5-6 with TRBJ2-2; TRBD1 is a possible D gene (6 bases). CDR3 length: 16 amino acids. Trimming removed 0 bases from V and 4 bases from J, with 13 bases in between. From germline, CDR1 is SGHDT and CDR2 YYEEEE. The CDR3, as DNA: TGTGCCAGCAGCTTGGGACCAGGGGTGGGCACCGGGGAGCTGTTTTTT. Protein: CASSLGPGVGTGELFF.

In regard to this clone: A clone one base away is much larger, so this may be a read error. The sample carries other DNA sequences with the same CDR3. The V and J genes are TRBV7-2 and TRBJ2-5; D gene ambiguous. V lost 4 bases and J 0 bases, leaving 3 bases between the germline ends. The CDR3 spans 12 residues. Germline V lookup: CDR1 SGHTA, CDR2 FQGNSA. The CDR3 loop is CASSSYQETQYF. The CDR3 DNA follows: TGTGCCAGCAGCTCATACCAAGAGACCCAGTACTTC.